The clone carrying this T cell receptor beta chain appeared a few times. Its antigen remains unidentified. General observations from the study: The larger cohort examined one V-J beta rearrangement, not whole repertoires. The TCR gene usage of tumor memory CD4+ T cells clustered together with blood and lymph node memory CD4+ cells and with lymph node naive CD4+ cells.

Germline lookup yields CDR1 MGHRA and CDR2 YSYEKL. Trimming took 4 bases from V and 6 from J, leaving 10 bases between them. This CDR3 is 12 amino acids long. CD4+CD45RO+CD25- cells were isolated as memory CD4+ T cells. MiXCR, run by TCRdb on the 5' RACE reads, gives a single entry per CDR3 protein. Here the sample spans around 30,000 distinct CDR3 sequences, approximately 24% being singletons. The receptor comes from a female donor with breast cancer. Sample: memory CD4+ T cells sorted from blood. As for subset: memory CD4+ T cells, CD4+CD45RO+CD25-. The chain has TRBV4-1 and TRBJ2-7; D remains unclear. CDR3 DNA sequence: TGCGCCAGCAGCCCAGGTGCGAGCGAGCAGTACTTC. This sequence encodes CASSPGASEQYF.